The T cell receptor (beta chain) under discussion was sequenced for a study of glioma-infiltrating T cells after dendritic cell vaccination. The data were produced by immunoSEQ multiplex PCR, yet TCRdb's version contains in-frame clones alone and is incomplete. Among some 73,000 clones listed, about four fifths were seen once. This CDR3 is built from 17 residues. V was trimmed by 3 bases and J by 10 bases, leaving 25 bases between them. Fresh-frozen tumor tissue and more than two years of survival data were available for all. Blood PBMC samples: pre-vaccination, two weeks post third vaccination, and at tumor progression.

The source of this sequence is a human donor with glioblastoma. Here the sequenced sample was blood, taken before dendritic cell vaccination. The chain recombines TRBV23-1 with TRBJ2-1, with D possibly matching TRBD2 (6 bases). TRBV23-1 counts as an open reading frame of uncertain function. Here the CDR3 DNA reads TGCGCCAGCAGTCACCCCTTTGCTCAAGCGGGTGTTAGCGAGCAGTTCTTC. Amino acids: CASSHPFAQAGVSEQFF.